The 19 T cell receptor beta chains below come from one sample, sequenced in a study of T cell repertoires in cytomegalovirus infection. No antigen has been assigned to these receptors. MiXCR was run by TCRdb on the reads, yielding one entry per CDR3 protein. This table has tens of thousands of distinct CDR3 sequences, roughly 32% appearing once. The sample was PBMCs, sequenced either directly or after in vitro stimulation (not recorded which). All receptors derive from a human donor in good health (CMV status not recorded). Some clones in this sample may be carry-over from other donors' samples.

Points on this clonotype: One end of the junction is discordant with germline, which a read error may explain. V is TRBV4-1 and J is TRBJ2-3; D is undetermined. Germline CDR1 MGHRA, CDR2 YSYEKL. The CDR3 runs to 12 residues. The CDR3 region has the DNA TGCGCCAGCAGCCAAGTCCGAGCCTACCTCAGTTTT. This encodes CASSQVRAYLSF.

The gene calls are TRBV7-6 and TRBJ2-1; TRBD1 or TRBD2 may be the D gene (6 bases each). CDR1 is SGHVS and CDR2 is FNYEAQ in the germline V gene. V was pared by 1 base and J by 7 bases, with 11 bases between. The CDR3 contains 14 residues. DNA for the CDR3: TGTGCCAGCAGCTTAGTCCCGGGGGCGAATGAGCAGTTCTTC. This sequence encodes CASSLVPGANEQFF.

A few counts support this clonotype. The rearrangement joins TRBV7-8 to TRBJ1-6, with 8 bases identical to TRBD1. CDR1 and CDR2 from the germline V gene are SGHVS and FQNEAQ. The CDR3 length is 15 residues. The ends lost 4 bases at V and 9 bases at J; junction bases unmatched: 8. The DNA for the CDR3 is TGTGCCAGCAGCTGGGAATGGACAGGGAGTTCACCCCTCCACTTT. Protein product: CASSWEWTGSSPLHF.

In the case of this clonotype: Lacking the conserved final phenylalanine or tryptophan, this CDR3 likely reflects a read error. The V and J genes are TRBV27 and TRBJ1-1; D might be TRBD1 (6 bases). Trimming pared 6 bases from V and 1 base from J, leaving 15 bases between. Germline CDR1 reads MNHEY; CDR2 reads SMNVEV (reference sequence). The CDR3 consists of 15 residues. The CDR3 is CASSRGGPANTEAFV. The CDR3 coding sequence is TGTGCCAGCAGCCGCGGGGGGCCGGCGAACACTGAAGCTTTCGTT.

This clonotype has more than one count but fewer than ten. The genes are TRBV12-5 and TRBJ2-1; 11 nucleotides line up with TRBD2. The germline gives CDR1 LGHNT, CDR2 FRNRAP. The CDR3 runs 17 residues. With V trimmed by 5 bases and J by 9 bases, 15 bases remained unmatched. CDR3 nucleotides: TGTGCTAGTGGTAAGGGACTAGCGGCCGCCGAAAACCCTGAGCAGTTCTTC. Translation gives CASGKGLAAAENPEQFF.

The rearrangement uses TRBV9 and TRBJ2-5; D is undetermined. V was cut by 3 bases and J by 3 bases, with 15 bases left in between. CDR3 length: 15 residues. Per germline, CDR1 SGDLS and CDR2 YYNGEE. The CDR3 loop is CASSALPNMKETQYF. The CDR3, as DNA: TGTGCCAGCAGCGCACTCCCCAATATGAAAGAGACCCAGTACTTC.

This chain connects TRBV2 to TRBJ1-1; 7 bases are shared with TRBD1. The CDR3 spans 14 residues. Germline values: CDR1 SNHLY, CDR2 FYNNEI. V gave up 2 bases and J gave up 2 bases; unmatched junction bases: 2. CDR3 sequence reads: CASSEQGDNTEAFF. The CDR3 coding sequence is TGTGCCAGCAGTGAACAGGGGGACAACACTGAAGCTTTCTTT.

This clonotype showed up just a few times. J is TRBJ2-7 and V is TRBV6-1; no clear D. The CDR3 covers 13 residues. The V gene lost 6 bases and the J gene lost 5 bases, with 14 bases spanning the gap. CDR1 is MNHNS and CDR2 is SASEGT in the germline V gene. CDR3 residues: CASSRTVRDEQYF. In DNA form, the CDR3 reads TGTGCCAGCAGCCGCACCGTCCGGGACGAGCAGTACTTC.

This rearrangement joins TRBV7-2 to TRBJ2-7; no firm D call. V was trimmed by 0 bases and J by 0 bases, leaving 3 bases between them. CDR1 is SGHTA, CDR2 FQGNSA, per germline. This CDR3 has 13 residues. The CDR3 loop is CASSLAISYEQYF. In DNA form, the CDR3 reads TGTGCCAGCAGCTTAGCGATCTCCTACGAGCAGTACTTC.

This chain connects TRBV19 to TRBJ2-5; D is perhaps TRBD1 or TRBD2 (5 bases each). There are 16 residues in the CDR3. Looked up from germline, CDR1 is LNHDA and CDR2 is SQIVND (reference sequence). V gave up 1 base and J gave up 5 bases, with 17 bases separating them. The CDR3: CASSIARAGAGETQYF. DNA of the CDR3: TGTGCCAGTAGTATAGCCCGGGCCGGGGCCGGGGAGACCCAGTACTTC.

This clonotype was seen more than once but under ten times. The chain couples TRBV7-8 to TRBJ2-7; D is unresolved. With 1 base removed from V and 1 base from J, the gap between germline ends came to 5 bases. The CDR3 spans 13 residues. Per the germline V gene, CDR1 is SGHVS and CDR2 is FQNEAQ. The CDR3 DNA reads as TGTGCCAGCAGCTTAGGGATATCCTACGAGCAGTACTTC. This gives the protein CASSLGISYEQYF.

The gene calls are TRBV2 and TRBJ1-2, with a possible D match to TRBD1 (5 bases). The V end was cut by 4 bases, the J end by 5 bases, with 11 bases between. The germline V gene encodes CDR1 SNHLY and CDR2 FYNNEI. The CDR3 is 13 amino acids. CDR3 loop: CASSVTETYGYTF. The CDR3 DNA is TGTGCCAGCAGTGTGACAGAGACTTATGGCTACACCTTC.

This clonotype was detected a few times. This chain's CDR3 is CASSSDTTKQYF. The CDR3 DNA sequence: TGTGCCAGCAGTTCGGACACGACGAAGCAGTACTTC. The chain uses TRBV12-3 or TRBV12-4 and TRBJ2-7; the D gene is possibly TRBD1 (5 bases). The CDR3 is 12 amino acids. The V end was cut by 4 bases, the J end by 8 bases, with 12 bases between.

The chain uses TRBV20-1 and TRBJ2-1; D not resolved. Per the germline V gene, CDR1 is DFQATT and CDR2 is SNEGSKA (reference sequence). The CDR3 loop spans 14 amino acids. V lost 1 base and J lost 4, with 11 bases in between. The CDR3 DNA reads as TGCAGTGCTAGAGGTCTGTATGGGTACAATGAGCAGTTCTTC. Translated: CSARGLYGYNEQFF.

This clonotype was counted between two and nine times. V and J are TRBV7-6 and TRBJ2-1, with D perhaps TRBD2 (5 bases). The CDR3 extends over 19 amino acids. The V gene lost 2 bases and the J gene lost 0 bases, with 20 bases spanning the gap. Germline V gives CDR1 SGHVS, CDR2 FNYEAQ. The CDR3 reads CASSLSWVGADRSYNEQFF. CDR3 nucleotide sequence: TGTGCCAGCAGCTTAAGTTGGGTGGGAGCAGACCGCTCCTACAATGAGCAGTTCTTC.

The chain links TRBV20-1 to TRBJ1-1; D possibly corresponds to TRBD1 (5 bases). With 6 bases removed from V and 1 base from J, the gap between germline ends came to 15 bases. CDR1 and CDR2 from the germline V gene are DFQATT and SNEGSKA (reference sequence). The CDR3 runs to 14 residues. CDR3 loop: CSASLGGWNTEAFF. In DNA form, the CDR3 reads TGCAGTGCGTCTCTCGGGGGGTGGAACACTGAAGCTTTCTTT.

The chain carries TRBV2 and TRBJ1-1, with a tentative D call TRBD1 (5 bases). The CDR3 consists of 14 residues. Germline CDR1 is SNHLY and CDR2 is FYNNEI. The V gene lost 4 bases and the J gene lost 7 bases, with 16 bases spanning the gap. The CDR3 region is CASSVHPRRVEAFF. The DNA for the CDR3 is TGTGCCAGCAGTGTTCATCCCCGCAGGGTTGAAGCTTTCTTT.

This clonotype was seen many times. V usage is TRBV7-9 and J usage is TRBJ2-7; 9 nucleotides match TRBD2. The CDR3 has 14 amino acids. Germline V CDR1 and CDR2: SEHNR, FQNEAQ (reference sequence). The V segment lost 5 bases and the J segment 4 bases; nucleotides outside the gene matches: 6. The CDR3: CASSLSGRGYEQYF. CDR3 bases: TGTGCCAGCAGCCTTAGCGGGAGAGGGTACGAGCAGTACTTC.

This sequence joins TRBV4-1 and TRBJ1-4; the D gene is possibly TRBD1 (5 bases). CDR3 length: 13 residues. Deletions cut 0 bases from V and 13 bases from J, with 12 bases between. From germline, CDR1 is MGHRA and CDR2 YSYEKL. CDR3 protein: CASSQDTGSGLFF. The DNA of the CDR3 is TGCGCCAGCAGCCAAGATACAGGCTCGGGACTGTTTTTT.